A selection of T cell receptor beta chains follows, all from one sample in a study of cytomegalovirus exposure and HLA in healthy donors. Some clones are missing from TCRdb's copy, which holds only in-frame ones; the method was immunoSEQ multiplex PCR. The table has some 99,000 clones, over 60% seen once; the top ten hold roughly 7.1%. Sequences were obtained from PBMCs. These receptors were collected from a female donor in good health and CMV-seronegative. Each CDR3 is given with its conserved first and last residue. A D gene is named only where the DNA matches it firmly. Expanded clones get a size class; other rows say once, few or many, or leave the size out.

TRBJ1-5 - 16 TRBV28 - CASSLFRSTGNQPQHF TGTGCCAGCAGTTTATTCCGATCAACTGGCAATCAGCCCCAGCATTTT
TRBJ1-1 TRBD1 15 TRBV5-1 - CASSLVGQMNTEAFF TGCGCCAGCAGCTTGGTGGGACAGATGAACACTGAAGCTTTCTTT
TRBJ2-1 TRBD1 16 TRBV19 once CASSAPGTGVYNEQFF TGTGCCAGTAGTGCCCCCGGGACAGGTGTCTACAATGAGCAGTTCTTC
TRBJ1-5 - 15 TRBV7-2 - CASSLGRGGRQPQHF TGTGCCAGCAGCTTAGGGAGGGGCGGGCGTCAGCCCCAGCATTTT
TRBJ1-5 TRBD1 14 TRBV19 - CASSRTGINQPQHF TGTGCCAGTAGTCGGACAGGGATAAATCAGCCCCAGCATTTT
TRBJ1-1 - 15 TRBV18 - CASTTGGSRNTEAFF TGTGCCAGCACAACGGGGGGATCAAGGAACACTGAAGCTTTCTTT
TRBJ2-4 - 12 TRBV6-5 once CASTDYRNIQYF TGTGCCAGCACTGACTACAGAAACATTCAGTACTTC
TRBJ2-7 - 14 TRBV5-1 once CASSLVPGSYEQYF TGCGCCAGCAGCTTGGTTCCAGGGTCCTACGAGCAGTACTTC
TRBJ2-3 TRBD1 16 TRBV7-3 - CASSSTGTGGTDTQYF TGTGCCAGCAGCTCGACCGGGACAGGGGGCACAGATACGCAGTATTTT
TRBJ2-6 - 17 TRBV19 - CASSWQGRGSGANVLTF TGTGCCAGTAGTTGGCAGGGTCGGGGGTCTGGGGCCAACGTCCTGACTTTC
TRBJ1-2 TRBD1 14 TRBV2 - CASRGDRAIYGYTF TGTGCCAGCAGGGGGGACAGGGCCATCTATGGCTACACCTTC
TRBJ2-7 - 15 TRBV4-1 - CASSQYVQGAYEQYF TGCGCCAGCAGCCAATATGTACAGGGAGCCTACGAGCAGTACTTC
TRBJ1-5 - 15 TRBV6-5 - CASSGSDHSNQPQHF TGTGCCAGCAGTGGTAGTGATCATAGCAATCAGCCCCAGCATTTT
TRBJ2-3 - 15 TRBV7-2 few CASIPGLGSTDTQYF TGTGCCAGCATCCCGGGGTTAGGGAGCACAGATACGCAGTATTTT
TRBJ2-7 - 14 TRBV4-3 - CASSLRAGTYEQYF TGCGCCAGCAGTCTAAGGGCAGGGACCTACGAGCAGTACTTC
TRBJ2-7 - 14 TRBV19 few CASTPTRQSSEGYF TGTGCCAGTACCCCCACGCGGCAAAGCTCTGAGGGATACTTC
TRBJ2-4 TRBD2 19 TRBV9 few CASSVGPLLAPIAKNIQYF TGTGCCAGCAGCGTAGGGCCCCTACTAGCGCCGATAGCCAAAAACATTCAGTACTTC
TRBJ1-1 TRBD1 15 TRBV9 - CASSAQTGMGTEAFF TGTGCCAGCAGCGCCCAGACAGGGATGGGCACTGAAGCTTTCTTT
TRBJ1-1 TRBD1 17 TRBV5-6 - CASSSMGQLGLNTEAFF TGTGCCAGCAGCTCGATGGGACAGTTGGGGCTGAACACTGAAGCTTTCTTT
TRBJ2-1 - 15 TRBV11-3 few CASSFGSTPYNEQFF TGTGCCAGCAGCTTCGGGTCAACCCCCTACAATGAGCAGTTCTTC
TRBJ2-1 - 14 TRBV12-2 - CASRLEIAGGEQFF TGTGCAAGTCGCTTAGAAATAGCGGGGGGTGAGCAGTTCTTC
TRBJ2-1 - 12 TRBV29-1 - CSSGGSYNEQFF TGCAGCTCTGGGGGCAGCTACAATGAGCAGTTCTTC
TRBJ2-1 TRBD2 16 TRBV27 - CASSLVGGSLYNEQFF TGCGCCAGCAGTCTCGTGGGCGGGAGCCTCTACAATGAGCAGTTCTTC
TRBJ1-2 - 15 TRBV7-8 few CASSLGSGVVYGYTF TGTGCCAGCAGCTTAGGCTCCGGGGTCGTCTATGGCTACACCTTC
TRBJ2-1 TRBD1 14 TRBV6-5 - CASRPGQGVHEQFF TGTGCCAGCAGGCCGGGACAGGGAGTACATGAGCAGTTCTTC
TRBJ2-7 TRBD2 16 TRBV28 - CASSPWNLRTSGKGYF TGTGCCAGCAGTCCCTGGAATCTCAGGACTAGCGGGAAGGGGTACTTC
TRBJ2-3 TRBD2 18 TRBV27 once CASSPRTSGRAGADTQYF TGTGCCAGCAGTCCCCGGACTAGCGGGAGGGCCGGGGCAGATACGCAGTATTTT
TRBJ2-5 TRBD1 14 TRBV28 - CASSLRTGEETQYF TGTGCCAGCAGTTTACGCACAGGGGAAGAGACCCAGTACTTC
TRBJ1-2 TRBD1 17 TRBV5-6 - CASTSETTGGQVYGYTF TGTGCCAGCACTTCCGAAACCACTGGGGGACAGGTGTATGGCTACACCTTC
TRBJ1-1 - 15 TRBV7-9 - CASSPRDTLNTEAFF TGTGCCAGCAGCCCAAGGGACACCTTGAACACTGAAGCTTTCTTT
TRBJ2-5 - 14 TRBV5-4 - CASSLKTGGETQYF TGTGCCAGCAGCCTGAAGACAGGTGGAGAGACCCAGTACTTC
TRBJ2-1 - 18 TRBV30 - CAWSGLTPHLGSYNEQFF TGTGCCTGGAGTGGTCTGACCCCTCACCTAGGCTCCTACAATGAGCAGTTCTTC
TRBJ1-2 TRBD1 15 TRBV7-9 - CASSLGQGPFYGYTF TGTGCCAGCAGCTTAGGACAGGGGCCATTCTATGGCTACACCTTC
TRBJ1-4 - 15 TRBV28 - CASSLYRPGGEKLFF TGTGCCAGCAGTCTATATCGGCCCGGGGGTGAAAAACTGTTTTTT
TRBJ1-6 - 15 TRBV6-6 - CASSPLGQPNSPLHF TGTGCCAGCAGTCCTCTAGGACAGCCCAATTCACCCCTCCACTTT
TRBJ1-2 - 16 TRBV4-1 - CASSQESRTANYGYTF TGCGCCAGCAGCCAAGAAAGTCGAACAGCTAACTATGGCTACACCTTC
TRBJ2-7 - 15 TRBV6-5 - CASSYSRGTSSEQYF TGTGCCAGCAGTTATAGTCGGGGAACCTCCTCCGAGCAGTACTTC
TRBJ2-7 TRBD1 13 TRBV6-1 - CASSGTGTYEQYF TGTGCCAGCAGTGGGACAGGCACCTACGAGCAGTACTTC
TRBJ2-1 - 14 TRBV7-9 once CASSSGASYNEQFF TGTGCCAGCAGCTCAGGGGCCTCCTACAATGAGCAGTTCTTC
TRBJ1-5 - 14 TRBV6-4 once CASSAPKGVRPQHF TGTGCCAGCAGTGCACCGAAGGGGGTTCGGCCCCAGCATTTT
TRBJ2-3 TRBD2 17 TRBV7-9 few CASSLDGTSSPSDTQYF TGTGCCAGCAGCTTAGACGGGACTAGCAGTCCCTCAGATACGCAGTATTTT